These T cell receptor beta chains were read from a single sample in a study of beta chain features in type 1 diabetes. Repertoires were generated with immunoSEQ multiplex PCR, while TCRdb's copy carries only in-frame clones and drops some. The sample has a few hundred thousand clones, around 12% seen once. Sample: naive CD4+ T cells from blood. Receptor source: a woman aged 18-29 years with type 1 diabetes. Each CDR3 is given with its conserved first and last residue. Size is stated for part of the rows, as once, few or many counts, or as a class when the clone is expanded.

- | TRBV29-1 | CSVSPQDRTGRAFF
few | TRBV7-2 | CASSLMGKGYTF
few | TRBV9 | CASSSGLAGVSGANVLTF
few | TRBV29-1 | CSVFGLGPDTQYF
few | TRBV29-1 | CSVEESTSGRAEETQYF
few | TRBV7-2 | CASSLRDSPRQYF
- | TRBV29-1 | CSVALLTGPLFF
few | TRBV6-1 | CASNAGQFNQPQHF
few | TRBV6-6 | CASRRMDRGLSYEQYF
- | TRBV11-2 | CASSLPGQAGDIQYF
- | TRBV2 | CASTGAGANVLTF
- | TRBV14 | CASSPWGVSGANVLTF
- | TRBV19 | CASSIDAAYGYTF
few | TRBV11-1 | CASSSPPTYEQYF
- | TRBV30 | CAWSVAGTGANVLTF
few | TRBV6-6 | CASSVTQGKDIQYF
few | TRBV2 | CASRARRGDPPNEQFF
- | TRBV5-1 | CVTRQEELKSYEQYF
few | TRBV28 | CASTRLAGGYEQYF
- | TRBV11-2 | CASSATSRPQHF
- | TRBV4-2 | CASSRTAGGRDEQYF
few | TRBV9 | CASSILAGGQETQYF